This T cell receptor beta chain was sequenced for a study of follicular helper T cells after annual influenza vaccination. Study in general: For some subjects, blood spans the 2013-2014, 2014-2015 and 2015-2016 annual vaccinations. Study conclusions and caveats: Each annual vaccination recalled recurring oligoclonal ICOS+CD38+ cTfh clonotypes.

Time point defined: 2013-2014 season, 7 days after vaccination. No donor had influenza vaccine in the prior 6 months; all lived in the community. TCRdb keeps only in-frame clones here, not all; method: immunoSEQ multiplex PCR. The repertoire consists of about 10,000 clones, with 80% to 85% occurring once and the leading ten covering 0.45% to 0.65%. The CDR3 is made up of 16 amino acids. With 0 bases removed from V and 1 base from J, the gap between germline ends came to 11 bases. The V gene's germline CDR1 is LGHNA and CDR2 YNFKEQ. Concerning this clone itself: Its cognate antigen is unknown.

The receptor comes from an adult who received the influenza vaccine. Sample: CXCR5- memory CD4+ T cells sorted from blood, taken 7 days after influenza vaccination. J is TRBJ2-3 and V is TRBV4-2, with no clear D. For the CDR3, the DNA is TGTGCCAGCAGCCAAGATAGTGGCAGGCGCACAGATACGCAGTATTTT. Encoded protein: CASSQDSGRRTDTQYF.